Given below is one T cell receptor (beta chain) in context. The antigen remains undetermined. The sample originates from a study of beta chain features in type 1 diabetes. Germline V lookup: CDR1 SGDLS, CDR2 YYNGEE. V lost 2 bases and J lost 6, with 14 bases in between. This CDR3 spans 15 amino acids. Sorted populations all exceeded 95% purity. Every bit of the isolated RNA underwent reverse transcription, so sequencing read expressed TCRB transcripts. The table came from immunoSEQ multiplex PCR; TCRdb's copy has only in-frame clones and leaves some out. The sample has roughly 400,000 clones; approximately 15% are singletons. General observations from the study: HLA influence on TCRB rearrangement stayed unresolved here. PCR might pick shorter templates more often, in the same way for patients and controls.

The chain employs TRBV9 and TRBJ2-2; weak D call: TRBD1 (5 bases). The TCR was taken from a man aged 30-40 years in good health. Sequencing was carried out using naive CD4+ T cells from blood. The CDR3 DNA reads TGTGCCAGCAGCGTGGGCAGGGTTTTCCCCGGGGAGCTGTTTTTT. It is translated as CASSVGRVFPGELFF.